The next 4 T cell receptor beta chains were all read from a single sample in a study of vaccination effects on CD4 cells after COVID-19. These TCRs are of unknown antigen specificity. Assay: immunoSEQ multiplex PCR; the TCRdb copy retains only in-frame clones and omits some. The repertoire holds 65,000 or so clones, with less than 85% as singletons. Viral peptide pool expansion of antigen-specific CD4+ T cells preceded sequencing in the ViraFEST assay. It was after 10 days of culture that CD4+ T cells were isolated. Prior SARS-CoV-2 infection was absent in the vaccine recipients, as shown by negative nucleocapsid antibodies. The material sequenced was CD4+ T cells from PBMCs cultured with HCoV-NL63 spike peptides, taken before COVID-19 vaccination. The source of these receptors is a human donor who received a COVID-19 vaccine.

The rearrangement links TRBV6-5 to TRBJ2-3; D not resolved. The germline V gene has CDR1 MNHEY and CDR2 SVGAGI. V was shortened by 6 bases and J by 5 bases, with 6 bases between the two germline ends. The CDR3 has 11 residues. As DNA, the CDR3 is TGTGCCAGCAGCCCGGGAGATACGCAGTATTTT. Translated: CASSPGDTQYF.

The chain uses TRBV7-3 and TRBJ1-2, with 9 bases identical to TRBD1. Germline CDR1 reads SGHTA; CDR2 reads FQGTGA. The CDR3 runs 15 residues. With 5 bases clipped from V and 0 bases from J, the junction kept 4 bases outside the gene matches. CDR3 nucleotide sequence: TGTGCCAGCAGCGCTACAGGGGGCCCTAACTATGGCTACACCTTC. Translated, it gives CASSATGGPNYGYTF.

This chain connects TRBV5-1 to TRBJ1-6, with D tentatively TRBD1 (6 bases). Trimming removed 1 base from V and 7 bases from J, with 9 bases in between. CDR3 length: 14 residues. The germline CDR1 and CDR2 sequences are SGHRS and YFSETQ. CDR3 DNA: TGCGCCAGCAGCTTGACAGGGACAAATTCACCCCTCCACTTT. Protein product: CASSLTGTNSPLHF.

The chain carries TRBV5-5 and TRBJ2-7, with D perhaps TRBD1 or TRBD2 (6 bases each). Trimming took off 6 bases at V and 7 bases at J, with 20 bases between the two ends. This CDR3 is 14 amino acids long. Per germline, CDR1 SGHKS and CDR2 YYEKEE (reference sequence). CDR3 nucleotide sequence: TGTGCCAGCACCAAAGGGGGGACTCCCTTTGAGCAGTACGTC. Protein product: CASTKGGTPFEQYV.